The T cell receptor (beta chain) under discussion was sequenced for a study of beta chain features in type 1 diabetes. Trimming at V came to 2 bases and at J to 0 bases, leaving 5 bases not matched to a gene. The germline CDR1 and CDR2 sequences are SGDLS and YYNGEE. This CDR3 comprises 16 residues. Study outcomes and limitations: The naive, central memory and Treg TCRB repertoires looked more alike in patients than they did in healthy donors. In patients and controls equally, PCR might favor templates that are shorter. An over-representation of cells with high TCR expression could result from cDNA sequencing. Shorter TCRB CDR3s, moderately but significantly so, marked every one of the four CD4+ subsets in Type 1 diabetes patients.

Every isolated RNA sample was fully reverse transcribed, so sequencing captured expressed TCRB transcripts. Sequencing used immunoSEQ multiplex PCR; TCRdb keeps in-frame clones, though not all of them. The sample carries under 300,000 clones, 25% to 35% recorded once. With respect to this clone: The antigen remains unidentified.

The chain couples TRBV9 to TRBJ2-5; 9 bases align to TRBD2. This sequence originates from a man younger than 45 in good health. Specimen: central memory CD4+ T cells from blood. The CDR3 DNA reads as TGTGCCAGCAGCGTGGCAGCGGGGGGCCACCAAGAGACCCAGTACTTC. Amino acid sequence: CASSVAAGGHQETQYF.